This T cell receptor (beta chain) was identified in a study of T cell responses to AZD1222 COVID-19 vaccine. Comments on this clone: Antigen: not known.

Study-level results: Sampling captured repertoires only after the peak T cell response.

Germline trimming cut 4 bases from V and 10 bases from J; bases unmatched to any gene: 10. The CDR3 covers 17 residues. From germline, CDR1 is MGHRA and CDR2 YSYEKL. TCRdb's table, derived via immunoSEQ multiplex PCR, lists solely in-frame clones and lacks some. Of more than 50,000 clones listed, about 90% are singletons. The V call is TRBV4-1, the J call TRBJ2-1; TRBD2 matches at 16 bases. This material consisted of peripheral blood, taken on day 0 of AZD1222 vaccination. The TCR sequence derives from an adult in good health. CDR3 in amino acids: CASSLKPGLAGGQEQFF. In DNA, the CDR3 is TGCGCCAGCAGCCTAAAACCGGGACTAGCGGGGGGGCAAGAGCAGTTCTTC.